The 21 T cell receptor beta chains presented below share a single source sample, sequenced in a study of OX40 agonist ivuxolimab in advanced cancers. Measured with immunoSEQ multiplex PCR; TCRdb has only the in-frame clones, and not every one. The top ten hold about 1.8% of the sample, which has around 60,000 clones, roughly nine tenths seen once. The sample here was CD4+ or CD8+ T cells sorted from blood, taken in a trial of the OX40 agonist ivuxolimab. Receptor source: an adult with an advanced solid tumor such as melanoma, head and neck, liver or kidney cancer.

This chain joins TRBV2 and TRBJ2-2, with D unresolved. The ends were cut back, 8 bases at V and 0 bases at J, with 10 bases in the middle. The CDR3 loop spans 14 amino acids. The germline CDR1 and CDR2 sequences are SNHLY and FYNNEI. As DNA, the CDR3 is TGTGCCAGCCTTTTAGGAACGAACACCGGGGAGCTGTTTTTT. Translation gives CASLLGTNTGELFF.

A single count supports this clone. The chain couples TRBV27 to TRBJ1-1, with D maybe TRBD1 (6 bases). Between the trimmed V and J ends, which lost 6 bases and 1 base, there was a span of 15 bases. From germline, CDR1 is MNHEY and CDR2 SMNVEV (reference sequence). The length of the CDR3 is 15 residues. The chain's CDR3 is CASRIFGGPNTEAFF. CDR3 nucleotides: TGTGCCAGCAGAATATTCGGGGGGCCGAACACTGAAGCTTTCTTT.

The V and J genes are TRBV5-1 and TRBJ2-1, with TRBD2 matching 11 bases. CDR1 is SGHRS and CDR2 is YFSETQ in the germline V gene. CDR3 length: 17 amino acids. V lost 1 base, J lost 4 bases, and 7 bases stayed unmatched. The CDR3 is CASSLNRLAGPYNEQFF. CDR3 nucleotides: TGCGCCAGCAGCTTGAACCGACTAGCGGGACCTTACAATGAGCAGTTCTTC.

V usage is TRBV4-3 and J usage is TRBJ2-2; D is ambiguous. From germline, CDR1 is LGHNA and CDR2 YSLEER. The CDR3 extends over 20 amino acids. Trimming removed 0 bases from V and 1 base from J, with 21 bases in between. CDR3 residues: CASSQDAIPTLAVNTGELFF. DNA for the CDR3: TGCGCCAGCAGCCAAGATGCTATACCGACATTGGCCGTGAACACCGGGGAGCTGTTTTTT.

V and J are TRBV5-1 and TRBJ2-7; 14 nucleotides align to TRBD2. The CDR3 spans 15 residues. Germline lookup yields CDR1 SGHRS and CDR2 YFSETQ. V lost 2 bases and J lost 5; bases outside the gene matches: 3. The CDR3 is CASSFMGLAGDEQYF. The CDR3 DNA sequence: TGCGCCAGCAGCTTTATGGGACTAGCGGGGGACGAGCAGTACTTC.

The chain is built from TRBV11-2 and TRBJ1-5, with D possibly being TRBD1 (6 bases). Germline V gives CDR1 SGHAT, CDR2 FQNNGV. Trimming removed 1 base from V and 7 bases from J, with 14 bases in between. This CDR3 region has 15 residues. The CDR3 coding sequence is TGTGCCAGCAGCTTAGGCCCCTCCGGGGGCCAGCCCCAGCATTTT. Amino acid sequence: CASSLGPSGGQPQHF.

As DNA, the CDR3 is TGTGCCAGCAGGGACCAGGGACAGACCGGGGAGCTGTTTTTT. It encodes CASRDQGQTGELFF. The J gene is TRBJ2-2, the V gene TRBV2; 7 bases are a match to TRBD1. There are 14 residues in the CDR3. Germline-derived CDR1 and CDR2 are SNHLY and FYNNEI. Unmatched junction bases numbered 6, after V lost 6 bases and J lost 5 bases.

The chain is built from TRBV6-5 and TRBJ1-1; TRBD1 aligns across 7 bases. CDR3 length: 14 amino acids. The V gene's germline CDR1 is MNHEY and CDR2 SVGAGI. Unmatched junction bases numbered 4, after V lost 3 bases and J lost 3 bases. The CDR3 DNA sequence: TGTGCCAGCAGTTATAAGGGGGCGGACACTGAAGCTTTCTTT. Its translation: CASSYKGADTEAFF.

This chain links TRBV6-1 with TRBJ1-2; 8 bases align to TRBD1. V dropped 4 bases and J dropped 6; count of bases not matched to a gene: 7. The CDR3 contains 14 residues. Germline assignment: CDR1 MNHNS and CDR2 SASEGT. The DNA for the CDR3 is TGTGCCAGCAGTGCGAACAGGGGGGAAGATGGCTACACCTTC. Its translation: CASSANRGEDGYTF.

The chain is built from TRBV7-9 and TRBJ2-2; the D gene is possibly TRBD2 (5 bases). The germline V and J ends were trimmed by 5 bases and 1 base, with 20 bases remaining between them. This CDR3 spans 18 amino acids. CDR1 SEHNR and CDR2 FQNEAQ come from the germline V gene (reference sequence). This CDR3 reads CASSRGRFRGLNTGELFF. The CDR3 region has the DNA TGTGCCAGCAGCCGCGGCAGATTTAGAGGGCTGAACACCGGGGAGCTGTTTTTT.

J is TRBJ2-2 and V is TRBV11-2; a possible D gene is TRBD2 (5 bases). The germline V and J ends were trimmed by 5 bases and 5 bases, with 18 bases remaining between them. This CDR3 is 16 amino acids long. The germline V gene encodes CDR1 SGHAT and CDR2 FQNNGV. The CDR3 nucleotides are TGTGCCAGCAGCCGTATGCTGGGGTCGGGGACCGGGGAGCTGTTTTTT. Translation gives CASSRMLGSGTGELFF.

This clone appeared a single time. The chain combines TRBV2 with TRBJ2-1; 9 positions match TRBD2. The ends lost 6 bases at V and 9 bases at J; junction bases unmatched: 15. CDR1 and CDR2 from the germline V gene are SNHLY and FYNNEI. This CDR3 has 16 amino acids. CDR3 loop: CASSFLRASGNIEQFF. CDR3 sequence (DNA): TGTGCCAGCAGCTTCCTTAGGGCTAGCGGGAACATTGAGCAGTTCTTC.

The V call is TRBV5-4, the J call TRBJ2-7; no firm D call. V lost 4 bases and J 3 bases, leaving 20 bases between the germline ends. The germline V gene has CDR1 SGHNT and CDR2 YYREEE (reference sequence). The CDR3 totals 16 residues. The CDR3 coding sequence is TGTGCCAGCAGCCAAGATAAGACGCAAGCTTACTACGAGCAGTACTTC. Protein product: CASSQDKTQAYYEQYF.

A remark on this clone: The junction departs from the called germline gene at one end, perhaps through a read error. The chain has TRBV7-7 and TRBJ2-3; tentatively, D is TRBD1 (5 bases). Germline V gene sequence: CDR1 SSHAT, CDR2 FNYEAQ (reference sequence). The length of the CDR3 is 15 residues. The CDR3 DNA reads as TGTGCTAGCAGTCCAGGGTATGGAAGCACAGATACGCAGTATTTT. Protein sequence: CASSPGYGSTDTQYF.

The V and J genes are TRBV7-2 and TRBJ2-1; 7 positions match TRBD2. V was clipped by 1 base and J by 6 bases; unmatched bases: 6. Germline assignment: CDR1 SGHTA and CDR2 FQGNSA. The length of the CDR3 is 15 residues. CDR3 region: CASSLDRGVPNEQFF. CDR3 sequence (DNA): TGTGCCAGCAGCTTAGACCGGGGGGTCCCCAATGAGCAGTTCTTC.

J is TRBJ2-6 and V is TRBV19, with D maybe TRBD1 (6 bases). Trimming cost V 5 bases and J 0 bases, with 14 bases left between them. This CDR3 contains 17 residues. From germline, CDR1 is LNHDA and CDR2 SQIVND (reference sequence). This chain's CDR3 is CASSVQGISSGANVLTF. CDR3 nucleotides: TGTGCCAGTAGTGTACAGGGTATCAGCTCTGGGGCCAACGTCCTGACTTTC.

V gene TRBV18 combines with J gene TRBJ1-1; the D is unclear. The CDR3 consists of 14 residues. Per germline, CDR1 KGHSH and CDR2 LQKENI. Between the trimmed V and J ends, which lost 2 bases and 1 base, there was a span of 8 bases. The CDR3 DNA reads as TGTGCCAGCTCACCAGGGCAGGCGAACACTGAAGCTTTCTTT. Translation: CASSPGQANTEAFF.

This clone occurred a few times. The chain has TRBV18 and TRBJ1-2; no firm D call. The CDR3 has 13 amino acids. CDR1 is KGHSH, CDR2 LQKENI, per germline. Trimming removed 8 bases at V and 3 bases at J, with 13 bases between. The CDR3 sequence is CASQVARDYGYTF. In DNA, the CDR3 is TGTGCCAGCCAAGTCGCCCGGGACTATGGCTACACCTTC.

This chain joins TRBV6-6 and TRBJ1-2, with D perhaps matching TRBD1 (5 bases). Trimming left V 7 bases short and J 4 bases short, with 13 bases between. The CDR3 loop spans 13 amino acids. Per the germline V gene, CDR1 is MNHNY and CDR2 is SVGAGI (reference sequence). The CDR3 loop is CASTDWGAYGYTF. As DNA, the CDR3 is TGTGCCAGCACCGACTGGGGCGCCTATGGCTACACCTTC.

V usage is TRBV5-6 and J usage is TRBJ1-5, with 9 bases fitting TRBD1. The length of the CDR3 is 15 residues. Germline-derived CDR1 and CDR2 are SGHDT and YYEEEE. V was pared by 4 bases and J by 6 bases, with 8 bases of the junction left unmatched. The CDR3 region is CASSPTGGGSQPQHF. The CDR3 DNA reads TGTGCCAGCAGCCCTACAGGGGGCGGAAGTCAGCCCCAGCATTTT. The full variable domain, its missing parts supplied by reference TRBV5-6 and TRBJ1-5, is DAGVTQSPTHLIKTRGQQVTLRCSPKSGHDTVSWYQQALGQGPQFIFQYYEEEERQRGNFPDRFSGHQFPNYSSELNVNALLLGDSALYLCASSPTGGGSQPQHFGDGTRLSIL.

The chain is built from TRBV11-2 and TRBJ2-7; D is undetermined. The ends were cut back, 5 bases at V and 4 bases at J, with 9 bases in the middle. Germline assignment: CDR1 SGHAT and CDR2 FQNNGV. CDR3 length equals 12 residues. DNA of the CDR3: TGTGCCAGCAGCCTGGCGCGATACGAGCAGTACTTC. Its protein is CASSLARYEQYF. The variable domain in full, with the rest retrieved from reference TRBV11-2 and TRBJ2-7, is EAGVAQSPRYKIIEKRQSVAFWCNPISGHATLYWYQQILGQGPKLLIQFQNNGVVDDSQLPKDRFSAERLKGVDSTLKIQPAKLEDSAVYLCASSLARYEQYFGPGTRLTVT.